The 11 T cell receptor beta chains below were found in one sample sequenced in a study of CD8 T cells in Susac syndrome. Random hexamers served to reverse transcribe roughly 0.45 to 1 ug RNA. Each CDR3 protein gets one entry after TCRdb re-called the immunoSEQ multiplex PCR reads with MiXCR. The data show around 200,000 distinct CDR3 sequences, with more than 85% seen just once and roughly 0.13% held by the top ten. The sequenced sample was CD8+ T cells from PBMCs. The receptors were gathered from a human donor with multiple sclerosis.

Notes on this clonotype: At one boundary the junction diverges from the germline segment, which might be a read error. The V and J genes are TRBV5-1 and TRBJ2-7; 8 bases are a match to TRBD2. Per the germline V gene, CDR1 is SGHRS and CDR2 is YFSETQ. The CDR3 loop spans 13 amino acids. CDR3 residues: CASSLTSGYEQYF. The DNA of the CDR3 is TGTGCCAGCAGTTTAACTAGCGGATACGAGCAGTACTTC.

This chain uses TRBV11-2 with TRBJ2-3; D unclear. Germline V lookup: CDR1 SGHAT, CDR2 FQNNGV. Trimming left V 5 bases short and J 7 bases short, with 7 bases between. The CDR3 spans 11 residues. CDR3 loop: CASSLSYTQYF. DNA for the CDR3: TGTGCCAGCAGCCTAAGCTATACGCAGTATTTT.

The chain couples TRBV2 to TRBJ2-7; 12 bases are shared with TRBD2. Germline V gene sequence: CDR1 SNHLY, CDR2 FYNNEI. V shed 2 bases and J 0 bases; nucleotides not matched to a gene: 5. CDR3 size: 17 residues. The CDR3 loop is CASSETSGGLISYEQYF. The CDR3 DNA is TGTGCCAGCAGTGAAACTAGCGGGGGGCTTATCTCCTACGAGCAGTACTTC.

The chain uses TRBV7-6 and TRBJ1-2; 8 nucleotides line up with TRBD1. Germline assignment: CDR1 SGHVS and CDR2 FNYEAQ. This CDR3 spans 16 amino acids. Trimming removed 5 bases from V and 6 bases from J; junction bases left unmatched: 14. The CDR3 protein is CASSHLLTGVLDGYTF. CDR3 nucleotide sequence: TGTGCCAGCAGCCACCTACTGACAGGGGTGCTCGATGGCTACACCTTC.

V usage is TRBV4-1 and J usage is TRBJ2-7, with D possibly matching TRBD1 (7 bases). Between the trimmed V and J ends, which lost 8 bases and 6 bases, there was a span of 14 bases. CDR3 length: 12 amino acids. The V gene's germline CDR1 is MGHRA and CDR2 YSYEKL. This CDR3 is CASQGGVSEQYF. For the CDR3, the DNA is TGCGCCAGCCAGGGGGGCGTCAGCGAGCAGTACTTC.

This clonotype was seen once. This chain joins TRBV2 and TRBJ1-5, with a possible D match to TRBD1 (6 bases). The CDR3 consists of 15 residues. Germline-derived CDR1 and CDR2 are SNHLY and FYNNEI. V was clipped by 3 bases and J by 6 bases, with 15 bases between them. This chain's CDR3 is CASSEGTGWGQPQHF. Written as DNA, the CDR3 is TGTGCCAGCAGTGAGGGAACAGGGTGGGGTCAGCCCCAGCATTTT.

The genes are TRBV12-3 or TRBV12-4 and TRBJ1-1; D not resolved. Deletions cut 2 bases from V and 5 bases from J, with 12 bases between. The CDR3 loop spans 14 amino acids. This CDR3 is CASSLSYLGTEAFF. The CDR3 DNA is TGTGCCAGCAGTTTATCTTATTTGGGAACTGAAGCTTTCTTT.

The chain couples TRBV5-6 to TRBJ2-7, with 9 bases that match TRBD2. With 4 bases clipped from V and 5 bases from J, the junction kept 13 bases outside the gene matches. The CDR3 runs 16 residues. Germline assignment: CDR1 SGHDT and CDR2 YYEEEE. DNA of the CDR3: TGTGCCAGCAGCCAGATACCGGGACTAGCAACTCACGAGCAGTACTTC. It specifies CASSQIPGLATHEQYF.

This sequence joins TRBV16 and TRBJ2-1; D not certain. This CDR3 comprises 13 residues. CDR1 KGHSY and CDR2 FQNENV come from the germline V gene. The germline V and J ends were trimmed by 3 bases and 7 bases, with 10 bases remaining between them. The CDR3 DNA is TGTGCCAGCAGCCACTCGACTCCTAATGAGCAGTTCTTC. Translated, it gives CASSHSTPNEQFF. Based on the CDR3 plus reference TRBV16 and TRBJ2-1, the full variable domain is GEEVAQTPKHLVRGEGQKAKLYCAPIKGHSYVFWYQQVLKNEFKFLISFQNENVFDETGMPKERFSAKCLPNSPCSLEIQATKLEDSAVYFCASSHSTPNEQFFGPGTRLTVL.

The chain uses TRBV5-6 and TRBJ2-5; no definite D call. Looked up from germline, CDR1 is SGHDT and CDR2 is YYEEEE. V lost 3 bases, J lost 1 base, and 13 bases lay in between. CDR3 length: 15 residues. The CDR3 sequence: CASSSHINIQETQYF. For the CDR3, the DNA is TGTGCCAGCAGCTCCCACATTAACATCCAAGAGACCCAGTACTTC.

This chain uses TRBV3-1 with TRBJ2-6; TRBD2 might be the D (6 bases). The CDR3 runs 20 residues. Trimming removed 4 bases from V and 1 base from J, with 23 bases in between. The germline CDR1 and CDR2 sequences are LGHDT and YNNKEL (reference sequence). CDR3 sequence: CASSPGAAGPQLSGANVLTF. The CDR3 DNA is TGTGCCAGCAGCCCTGGGGCGGCGGGACCTCAGTTGTCTGGGGCCAACGTCCTGACTTTC.